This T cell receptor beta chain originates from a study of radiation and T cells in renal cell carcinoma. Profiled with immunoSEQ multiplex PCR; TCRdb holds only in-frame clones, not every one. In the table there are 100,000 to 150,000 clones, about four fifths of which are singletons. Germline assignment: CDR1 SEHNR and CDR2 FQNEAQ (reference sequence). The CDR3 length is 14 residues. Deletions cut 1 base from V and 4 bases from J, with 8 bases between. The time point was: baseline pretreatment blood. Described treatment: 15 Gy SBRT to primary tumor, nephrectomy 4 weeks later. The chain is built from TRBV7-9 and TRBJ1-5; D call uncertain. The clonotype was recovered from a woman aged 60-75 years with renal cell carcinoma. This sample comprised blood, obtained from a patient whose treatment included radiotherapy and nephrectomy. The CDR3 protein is CASSLGAGNQPQHF. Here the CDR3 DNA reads TGTGCCAGCAGCTTAGGGGCGGGGAATCAGCCCCAGCATTTT.